The 14 T cell receptor beta chains below all came from one sample that was sequenced in a study of blood T cell repertoires in COVID-19. Assay used: immunoSEQ multiplex PCR; TCRdb lists only in-frame clones, some missing. The data hold 53,000 or so clones, with 90% to 95% observed a single time. The sequencing sample was made of peripheral blood. The source of these receptors is a human donor in a cohort sampled during active COVID-19.

As for this clone: Here the CDR3 omits its conserved ending phenylalanine or tryptophan, so a read error is the likely source. The limits of the CDR3 on the DNA are not certain, so only TCRdb's listed CDR3 is given. The chain joins TRBV6-5 to TRBJ2-7; the table's D call TRBD1 went unverified against the DNA. The CDR3 adds up to 11 amino acids, both ends counted. Germline V gives CDR1 MNHEY, CDR2 SVGAGI. The CDR3 sequence is CASSELGTAVM.

The chain employs TRBV6-6 and TRBJ2-3, with TRBD1 matching 7 bases. Looked up from germline, CDR1 is MNHNY and CDR2 is SVGAGI (reference sequence). V was pared by 4 bases and J by 7 bases, with 2 bases of the junction left unmatched. There are 12 residues in the CDR3. The CDR3 region has the DNA TGTGCCAGCAGTTCACAGGGGAATACGCAGTATTTT. The encoded protein is CASSSQGNTQYF.

The chain carries TRBV19 and TRBJ1-1; D gene unclear. Germline V gene sequence: CDR1 LNHDA, CDR2 SQIVND (reference sequence). This CDR3 has 16 residues. Trimming removed 7 bases from V and 3 bases from J, with 21 bases in between. In DNA form, the CDR3 reads TGTGCCAGTACCGAAAGGCGCGGGTGGGGATACACTGAAGCTTTCTTT. Residues: CASTERRGWGYTEAFF.

The J gene is TRBJ2-7, the V gene TRBV2; D ambiguous. Trimming pared 6 bases from V and 7 bases from J, leaving 16 bases between. Per germline, CDR1 SNHLY and CDR2 FYNNEI. The length of the CDR3 is 13 residues. CDR3 nucleotides: TGTGCCAGCAGGAGGAGTGGGTCACGGGAGCAGTACTTC. Its protein product is CASRRSGSREQYF.

This chain connects TRBV29-1 to TRBJ2-7, with a possible D match to TRBD1 (5 bases). With 5 bases removed from V and 6 bases from J, the gap between germline ends came to 17 bases. Germline assignment: CDR1 SQVTM and CDR2 ANQGSEA. This CDR3 has 13 residues. The CDR3 DNA follows: TGCAGCGTTAACGAACTGGGGCGAAGCGAGCAGTACTTC. This gives the protein CSVNELGRSEQYF.

This clone was found once. The chain carries TRBV7-2 and TRBJ2-7; the D gene is possibly TRBD1 (5 bases). V was pared by 6 bases and J by 0 bases, with 18 bases between. The V gene's germline CDR1 is SGHTA and CDR2 FQGNSA. CDR3 size: 16 residues. CDR3 region: CASSGDSPQNSYEQYF. Written as DNA, the CDR3 is TGTGCCAGCAGTGGAGACAGCCCCCAGAACTCCTACGAGCAGTACTTC.

V gene TRBV15 combines with J gene TRBJ1-6; no definite D call. V was shortened by 3 bases and J by 10 bases, with 10 bases between the two germline ends. This CDR3 region has 13 residues. Germline CDR1 is LNHNV and CDR2 is YYDKDF (reference sequence). As DNA, the CDR3 is TGTGCCACCAGCAGTGAACGGAGGTCACCCCTCCACTTT. This gives the protein CATSSERRSPLHF.

The chain couples TRBV2 to TRBJ1-1, with TRBD1 matching 7 bases. Germline V CDR1 and CDR2: SNHLY, FYNNEI. The CDR3 consists of 14 residues. The junction had 4 bases not matched to a gene; V was cut back by 5 bases and J by 1 base. The CDR3 loop reads CASSPGQANTEAFF. The CDR3 bases are TGTGCCAGCAGTCCCGGACAGGCGAACACTGAAGCTTTCTTT.

The chain carries TRBV19 and TRBJ2-7, with D possibly matching TRBD2 (6 bases). Germline lookup yields CDR1 LNHDA and CDR2 SQIVND (reference sequence). V was cut by 2 bases and J by 4 bases, with 15 bases left in between. This CDR3 has 15 amino acids. The CDR3 coding sequence is TGTGCCAGTAGTATAAGGTCCGGGGGTGGGTACGAGCAGTACTTC. Translating it yields CASSIRSGGGYEQYF. The full variable domain, in which reference TRBV19 and TRBJ2-7 provide the parts outside the CDR3, is DGGITQSPKYLFRKEGQNVTLSCEQNLNHDAMYWYRQDPGQGLRLIYYSQIVNDFQKGDIAEGYSVSREKKESFPLTVTSAQKNPTAFYLCASSIRSGGGYEQYFGPGTRLTVT.

The J gene is TRBJ2-3, the V gene TRBV6-6, with TRBD2 as a possible D gene (6 bases). Trimming cost V 6 bases and J 2 bases, with 12 bases left between them. The length of the CDR3 is 14 residues. Germline V gene sequence: CDR1 MNHNY, CDR2 SVGAGI (reference sequence). The CDR3 DNA reads as TGTGCCAGCAGCCCCGGGACTTTCACAGATACGCAGTATTTT. Protein: CASSPGTFTDTQYF.

The chain employs TRBV7-6 and TRBJ2-2; D possibly corresponds to TRBD1 (5 bases). V shed 6 bases and J shed 5 bases, with 16 bases lying between them. The CDR3 sequence is 15 residues long. Germline V gives CDR1 SGHVS, CDR2 FNYEAQ. CDR3 nucleotides: TGTGCCAGCAGTCATCCCTTAGGGGCAACCGGGGAGCTGTTTTTT. It is translated as CASSHPLGATGELFF.

This clone was seen only a few times. DNA of the CDR3: TGTGCCAGCAGTGAAATCCAGGCTTCCAATCAGCCCCAGCATTTT. Amino acid sequence: CASSEIQASNQPQHF. The genes are TRBV2 and TRBJ1-5; no definite D call. Trimming removed 2 bases at V and 3 bases at J, with 11 bases between. The germline V gene encodes CDR1 SNHLY and CDR2 FYNNEI. CDR3 length equals 15 residues.

DNA of the CDR3: TGTGCCAGCAGTATGGCCCCCCTAGCGGCAGCCAAAAACATTCAGTACTTC. Protein sequence: CASSMAPLAAAKNIQYF. The V gene is TRBV28, the J gene TRBJ2-4; 7 positions agree with TRBD2. CDR3 length: 17 amino acids. With 5 bases clipped from V and 0 bases from J, the junction kept 10 bases outside the gene matches. CDR1 is MDHEN, CDR2 SYDVKM, per germline.

This sequence joins TRBV19 and TRBJ1-4; no clear D. The CDR3 is 12 residues long. Germline V gene sequence: CDR1 LNHDA, CDR2 SQIVND (reference sequence). Trimming removed 6 bases at V and 8 bases at J, with 10 bases between. This CDR3 is CASRPRQEKLFF. DNA of the CDR3: TGTGCCAGTAGACCGCGCCAAGAAAAACTGTTTTTT. Supplemented by reference TRBV19 and TRBJ1-4, the full variable domain reads DGGITQSPKYLFRKEGQNVTLSCEQNLNHDAMYWYRQDPGQGLRLIYYSQIVNDFQKGDIAEGYSVSREKKESFPLTVTSAQKNPTAFYLCASRPRQEKLFFGSGTQLSVL.